This T cell receptor beta chain was captured in a study of blood T cell repertoires in COVID-19. Cohorts were determined from participant-reported clinical history. The germline gives CDR1 KGHSH, CDR2 LQKENI. V lost 1 base to trimming and J lost 0 bases, with 4 bases between them. This CDR3 has 14 amino acids. TCRdb's copy holds only in-frame clones and misses some; the assay was immunoSEQ multiplex PCR. The data contain hundreds of thousands of clones, around 89% of them singletons. The clonotype was recovered from a man in his thirties or forties who had recovered from COVID-19. Sequencing was performed on PBMCs or T cells enriched from blood (not recorded which). J is TRBJ1-5 and V is TRBV18; D gene uncertain. CDR3 residues: CASSPLYSNQPQHF. The DNA for the CDR3 is TGTGCCAGCTCACCACTATATAGCAATCAGCCCCAGCATTTT.